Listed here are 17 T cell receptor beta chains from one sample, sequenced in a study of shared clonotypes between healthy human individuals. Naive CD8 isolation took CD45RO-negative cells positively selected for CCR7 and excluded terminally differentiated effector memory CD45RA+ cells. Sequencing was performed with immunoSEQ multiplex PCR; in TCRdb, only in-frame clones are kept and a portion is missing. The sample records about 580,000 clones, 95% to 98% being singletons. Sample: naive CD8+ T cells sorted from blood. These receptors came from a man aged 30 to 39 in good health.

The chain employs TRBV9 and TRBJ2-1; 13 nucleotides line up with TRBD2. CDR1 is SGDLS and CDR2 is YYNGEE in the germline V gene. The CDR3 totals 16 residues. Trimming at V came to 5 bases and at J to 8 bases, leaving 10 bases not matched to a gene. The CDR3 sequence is CASRSSRTSGSDEQFF. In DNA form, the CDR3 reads TGTGCCAGCAGATCATCCAGGACTAGCGGGAGTGATGAGCAGTTCTTC. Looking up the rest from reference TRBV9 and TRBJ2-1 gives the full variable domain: DSGVTQTPKHLITATGQRVTLRCSPRSGDLSVYWYQQSLDQGLQFLIQYYNGEERAKGNILERFSAQQFPDLHSELNLSSLELGDSALYFCASRSSRTSGSDEQFFGPGTRLTVL.

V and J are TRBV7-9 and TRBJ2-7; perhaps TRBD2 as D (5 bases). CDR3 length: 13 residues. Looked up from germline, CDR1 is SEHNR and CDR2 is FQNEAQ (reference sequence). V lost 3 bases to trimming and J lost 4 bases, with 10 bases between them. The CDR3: CASSFSEEYEQYF. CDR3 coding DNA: TGTGCCAGCAGCTTCTCGGAGGAGTACGAGCAGTACTTC.

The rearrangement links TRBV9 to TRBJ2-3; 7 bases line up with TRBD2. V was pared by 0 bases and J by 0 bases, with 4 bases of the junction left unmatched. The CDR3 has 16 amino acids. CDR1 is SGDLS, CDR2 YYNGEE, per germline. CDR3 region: CASSVVPSGSTDTQYF. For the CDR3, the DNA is TGTGCCAGCAGCGTAGTGCCTAGCGGAAGCACAGATACGCAGTATTTT. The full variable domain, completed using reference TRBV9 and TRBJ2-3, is DSGVTQTPKHLITATGQRVTLRCSPRSGDLSVYWYQQSLDQGLQFLIQYYNGEERAKGNILERFSAQQFPDLHSELNLSSLELGDSALYFCASSVVPSGSTDTQYFGPGTRLTVL.

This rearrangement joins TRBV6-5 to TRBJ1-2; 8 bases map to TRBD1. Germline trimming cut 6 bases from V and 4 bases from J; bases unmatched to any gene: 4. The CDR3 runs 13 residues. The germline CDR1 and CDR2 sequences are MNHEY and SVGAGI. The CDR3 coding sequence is TGTGCCAGCAGCCAGGGACAGGTCTATGGCTACACCTTC. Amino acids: CASSQGQVYGYTF.

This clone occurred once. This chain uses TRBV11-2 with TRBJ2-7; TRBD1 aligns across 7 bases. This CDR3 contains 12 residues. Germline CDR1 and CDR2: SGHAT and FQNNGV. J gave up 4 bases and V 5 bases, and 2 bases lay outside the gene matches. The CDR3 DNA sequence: TGTGCCAGCAGCCCGACAGGGTACGAGCAGTACTTC. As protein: CASSPTGYEQYF.

CDR3 nucleotide sequence: TGTGCCAGCAGTTTTCTAGCGGGAGCTAGCGAGCAGTACTTC. Translated: CASSFLAGASEQYF. This rearrangement joins TRBV27 to TRBJ2-7, with 10 bases fitting TRBD2. The CDR3 has 14 amino acids. The junction had 5 bases not matched to a gene; V was cut back by 3 bases and J by 6 bases. Germline assignment: CDR1 MNHEY and CDR2 SMNVEV (reference sequence).

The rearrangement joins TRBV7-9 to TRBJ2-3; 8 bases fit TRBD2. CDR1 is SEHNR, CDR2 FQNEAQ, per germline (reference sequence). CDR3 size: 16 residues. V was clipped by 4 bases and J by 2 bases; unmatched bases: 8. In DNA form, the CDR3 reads TGTGCCAGCAGCTCCCCTACTAGCGGATTCACAGATACGCAGTATTTT. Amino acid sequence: CASSSPTSGFTDTQYF. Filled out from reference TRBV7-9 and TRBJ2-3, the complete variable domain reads DTGVSQNPRHKITKRGQNVTFRCDPISEHNRLYWYRQTLGQGPEFLTYFQNEAQLEKSRLLSDRFSAERPKGSFSTLEIQRTEQGDSAMYLCASSSPTSGFTDTQYFGPGTRLTVL.

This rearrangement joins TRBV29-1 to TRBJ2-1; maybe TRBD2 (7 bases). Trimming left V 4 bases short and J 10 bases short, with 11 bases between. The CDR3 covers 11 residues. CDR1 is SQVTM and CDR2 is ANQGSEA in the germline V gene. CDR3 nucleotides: TGCAGCGTTGTAGGGGGGGAGGAGCAGTTCTTC. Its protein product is CSVVGGEEQFF.

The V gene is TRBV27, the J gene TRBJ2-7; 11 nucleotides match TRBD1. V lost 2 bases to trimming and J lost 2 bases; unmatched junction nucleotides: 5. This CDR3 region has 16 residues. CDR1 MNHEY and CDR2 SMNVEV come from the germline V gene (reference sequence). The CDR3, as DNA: TGTGCCAGCAGTTTAAAAGGGGACAGGGGGGCCTACGAGCAGTACTTC. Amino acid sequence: CASSLKGDRGAYEQYF.

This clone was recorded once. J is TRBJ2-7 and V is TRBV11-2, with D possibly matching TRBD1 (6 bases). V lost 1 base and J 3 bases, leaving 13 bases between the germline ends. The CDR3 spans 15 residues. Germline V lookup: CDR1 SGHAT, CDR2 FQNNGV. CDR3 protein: CASSLAPDSFYEQYF. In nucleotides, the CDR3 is TGTGCCAGCAGCTTAGCGCCGGACAGCTTCTACGAGCAGTACTTC.

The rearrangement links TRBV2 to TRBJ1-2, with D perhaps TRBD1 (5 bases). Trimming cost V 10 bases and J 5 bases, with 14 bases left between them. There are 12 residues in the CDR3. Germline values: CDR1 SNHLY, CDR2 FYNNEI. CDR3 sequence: CATQAGVYGYTF. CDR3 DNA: TGTGCCACCCAGGCGGGGGTTTATGGCTACACCTTC.

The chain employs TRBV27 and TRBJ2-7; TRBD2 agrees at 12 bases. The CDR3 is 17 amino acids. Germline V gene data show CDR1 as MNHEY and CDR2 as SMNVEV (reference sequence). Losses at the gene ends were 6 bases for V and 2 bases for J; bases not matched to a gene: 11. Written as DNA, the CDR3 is TGTGCCAGCAGAAGTCCTAGCGGGAGGGCTGGAGCCTACGAGCAGTACTTC. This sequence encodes CASRSPSGRAGAYEQYF.

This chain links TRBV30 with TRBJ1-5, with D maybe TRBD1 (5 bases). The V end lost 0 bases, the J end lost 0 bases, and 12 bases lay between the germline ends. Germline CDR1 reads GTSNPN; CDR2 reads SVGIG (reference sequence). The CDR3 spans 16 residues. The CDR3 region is CAWSVQGLYSNQPQHF. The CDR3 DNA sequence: TGTGCCTGGAGTGTCCAGGGCTTATATAGCAATCAGCCCCAGCATTTT.

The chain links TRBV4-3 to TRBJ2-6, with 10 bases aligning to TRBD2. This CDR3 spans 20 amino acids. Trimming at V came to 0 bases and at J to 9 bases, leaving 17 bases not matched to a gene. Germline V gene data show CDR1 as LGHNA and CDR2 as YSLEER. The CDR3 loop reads CASSQDPGGTSASRDNVLTF. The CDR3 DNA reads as TGCGCCAGCAGCCAAGATCCGGGCGGGACTAGCGCGTCCAGGGACAACGTCCTGACTTTC.

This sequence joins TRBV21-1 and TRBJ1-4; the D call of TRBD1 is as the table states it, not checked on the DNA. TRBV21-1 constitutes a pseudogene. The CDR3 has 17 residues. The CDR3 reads CASSKDRGLATNEKLFF. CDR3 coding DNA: TGTGCCAGCAGCAAGGACAGGGGGCTTGCAACTAATGAAAAACTGTTTTTT.

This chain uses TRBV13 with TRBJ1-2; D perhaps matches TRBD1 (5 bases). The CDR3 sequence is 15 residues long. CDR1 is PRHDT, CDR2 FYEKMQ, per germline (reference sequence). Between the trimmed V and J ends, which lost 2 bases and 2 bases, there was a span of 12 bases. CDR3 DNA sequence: TGTGCCAGCAGCTTACAGGGAGAGCGCAACTATGGCTACACCTTC. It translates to CASSLQGERNYGYTF. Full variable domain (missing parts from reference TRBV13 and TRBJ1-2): AAGVIQSPRHLIKEKRETATLKCYPIPRHDTVYWYQQGPGQDPQFLISFYEKMQSDKGSIPDRFSAQQFSDYHSELNMSSLELGDSALYFCASSLQGERNYGYTFGSGTRLTVV.

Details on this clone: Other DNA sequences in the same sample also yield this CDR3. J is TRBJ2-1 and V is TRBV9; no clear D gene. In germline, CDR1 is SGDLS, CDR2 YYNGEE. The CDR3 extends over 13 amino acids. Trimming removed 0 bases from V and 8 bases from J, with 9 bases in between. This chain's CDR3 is CASSVAGRDEQFF. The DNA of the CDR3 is TGTGCCAGCAGCGTAGCTGGTAGGGATGAGCAGTTCTTC.